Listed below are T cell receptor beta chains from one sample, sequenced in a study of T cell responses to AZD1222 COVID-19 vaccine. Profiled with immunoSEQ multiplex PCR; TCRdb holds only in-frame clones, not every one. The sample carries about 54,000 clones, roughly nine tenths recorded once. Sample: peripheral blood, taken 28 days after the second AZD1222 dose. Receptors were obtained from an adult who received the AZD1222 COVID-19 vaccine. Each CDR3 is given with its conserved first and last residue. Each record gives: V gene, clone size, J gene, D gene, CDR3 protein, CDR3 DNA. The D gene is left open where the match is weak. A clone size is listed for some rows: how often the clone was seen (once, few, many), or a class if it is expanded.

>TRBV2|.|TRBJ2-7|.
CASSTQKQYF
TGTGCCAGCAGTACGCAAAAGCAGTACTTC
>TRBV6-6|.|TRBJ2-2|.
CASSYSSAAHGELFF
TGTGCCAGCAGTTACTCCTCGGCAGCCCACGGGGAGCTGTTTTTT
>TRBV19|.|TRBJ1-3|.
CASSMSREAGNTIYF
TGTGCCAGTAGTATGAGCAGGGAGGCTGGAAACACCATATATTTT
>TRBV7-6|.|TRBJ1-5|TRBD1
CASSLGQGDSNQPQHF
TGTGCCAGCAGCTTGGGACAGGGCGATAGCAATCAGCCCCAGCATTTT
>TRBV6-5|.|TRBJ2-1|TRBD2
CASRPGLANNEQFF
TGTGCCAGCAGGCCGGGACTAGCGAACAATGAGCAGTTCTTC
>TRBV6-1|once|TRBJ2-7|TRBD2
CASSVAGNYEQYF
TGTGCCAGCAGTGTAGCGGGTAATTACGAGCAGTACTTC
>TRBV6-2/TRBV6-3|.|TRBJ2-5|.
CASSAYRGTQYF
TGTGCCAGCAGTGCATACCGGGGGACCCAGTACTTC
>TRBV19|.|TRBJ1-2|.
CASTRATNYGYTF
TGTGCCAGTACCAGGGCCACTAACTATGGCTACACCTTC
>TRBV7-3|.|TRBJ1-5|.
CASSLRRDRSNQPQHF
TGTGCCAGCAGCTTACGCAGGGATCGGAGCAATCAGCCCCAGCATTTT
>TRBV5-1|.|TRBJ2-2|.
CASRVTGEATGELFF
TGCGCCAGCAGGGTTACAGGGGAGGCGACCGGGGAGCTGTTTTTT
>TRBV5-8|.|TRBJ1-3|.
CASSLRHRSSGNTIYF
TGTGCCAGCAGCTTAAGGCACAGGAGCTCTGGAAACACCATATATTTT
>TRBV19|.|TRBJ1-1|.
CASSIRVGAQMSTEAFF
TGTGCCAGTAGTATAAGGGTGGGGGCCCAGATGTCCACTGAAGCTTTCTTT
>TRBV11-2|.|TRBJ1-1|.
CASSLVPGPLLGDF
TGTGCCAGCAGCTTAGTTCCAGGGCCCTTGTTAGGGGACTTT
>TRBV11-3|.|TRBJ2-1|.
CASSSGDSSYNEQFF
TGTGCCAGCAGCTCCGGTGATAGCTCCTACAATGAGCAGTTCTTC
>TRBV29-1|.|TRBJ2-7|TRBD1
CSGTWDSYEQYF
TGCAGCGGCACGTGGGACAGTTACGAGCAGTACTTC
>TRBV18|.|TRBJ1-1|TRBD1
CASSLGTGGNTEAFF
TGTGCCAGCTCACTGGGTACAGGGGGGAACACTGAAGCTTTCTTT
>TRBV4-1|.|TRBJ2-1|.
CASSPLAVGYNEQFF
TGCGCCAGCAGCCCGCTAGCAGTTGGGTACAATGAGCAGTTCTTC
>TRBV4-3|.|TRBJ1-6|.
CASSQDVQGSSYNSPLHF
TGCGCCAGCAGCCAAGATGTGCAGGGTAGCTCCTATAATTCACCCCTCCACTTT
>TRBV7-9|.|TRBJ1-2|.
CASSGTANYGYTF
TGTGCCAGCAGTGGGACTGCTAACTATGGCTACACCTTC
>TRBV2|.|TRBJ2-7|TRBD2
CASSQLAGVYEQYF
TGTGCCAGCAGTCAACTAGCGGGCGTCTACGAGCAGTACTTC
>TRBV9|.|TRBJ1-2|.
CASSVGGDGVYGYTF
TGTGCCAGCAGCGTAGGAGGGGATGGTGTCTATGGCTACACCTTC
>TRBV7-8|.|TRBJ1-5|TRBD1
CASSSAGTGYSNQPQHF
TGTGCCAGCAGCTCCGCTGGGACAGGCTATAGCAATCAGCCCCAGCATTTT
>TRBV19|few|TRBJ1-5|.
CASSIDGDKNQPQHF
TGTGCCAGTAGTATAGATGGGGACAAAAATCAGCCCCAGCATTTT
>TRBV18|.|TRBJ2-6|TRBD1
CASSPERLYRGGSSGANVLTF
TGTGCCAGCTCACCAGAGAGGTTGTACAGGGGTGGTTCCTCTGGGGCCAACGTCCTGACTTTC
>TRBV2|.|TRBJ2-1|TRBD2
CASSGGMSGRSNEQFF
TGTGCCAGCAGCGGGGGAATGAGCGGGAGATCCAATGAGCAGTTCTTC
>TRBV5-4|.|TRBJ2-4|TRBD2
CASSSGGTSVAKNIQYF
TGTGCCAGCAGCTCAGGGGGGACTAGCGTAGCCAAAAACATTCAGTACTTC
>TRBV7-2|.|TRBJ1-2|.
CASSLGSITYGYTF
TGTGCCAGCAGCTTAGGCTCCATAACCTATGGCTACACCTTC
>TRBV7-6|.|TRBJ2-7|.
CASSSRESEQYF
TGTGCCAGCAGCTCACGGGAATCCGAGCAGTACTTC
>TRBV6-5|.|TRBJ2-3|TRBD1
CASSQFTRGLDTQYF
TGTGCCAGCAGCCAATTTACCAGGGGGCTGGATACGCAGTATTTT